This TCR beta chain was recorded in a study of cytomegalovirus exposure and HLA in healthy donors. Trimming stripped 1 base from V and 7 bases from J, with 10 bases between. Per the germline V gene, CDR1 is SGHTA and CDR2 is FQGNSA. The CDR3 is 13 amino acids. Primers for the PCR totalled 60 Vbeta and 13 Jbeta. Method: immunoSEQ multiplex PCR; TCRdb's copy keeps in-frame clones and lacks some. Of fewer than 250,000 clones in the sample, about 90% were seen once. The specimen sequenced was PBMCs. The receptor comes from a man aged 25-40 years in good health and CMV-seronegative. The V and J genes are TRBV7-2 and TRBJ2-5; D gene ambiguous. The CDR3 reads CASSLDPERTQYF. CDR3 DNA: TGTGCCAGCAGCTTAGACCCCGAGCGGACCCAGTACTTC.